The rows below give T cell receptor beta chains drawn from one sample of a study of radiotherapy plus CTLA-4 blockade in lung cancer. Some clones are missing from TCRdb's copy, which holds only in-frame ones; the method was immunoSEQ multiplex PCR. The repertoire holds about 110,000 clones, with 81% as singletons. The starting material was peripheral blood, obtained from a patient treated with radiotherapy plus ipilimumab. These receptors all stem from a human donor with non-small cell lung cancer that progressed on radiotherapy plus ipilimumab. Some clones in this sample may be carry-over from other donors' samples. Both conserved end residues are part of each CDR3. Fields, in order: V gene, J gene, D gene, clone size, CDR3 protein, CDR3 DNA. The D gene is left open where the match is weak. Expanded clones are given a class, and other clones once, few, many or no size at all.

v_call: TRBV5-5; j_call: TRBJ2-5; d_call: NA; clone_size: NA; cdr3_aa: CASSYYPQGGGETQYF; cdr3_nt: TGTGCCAGCAGCTATTACCCACAGGGCGGAGGAGAGACCCAGTACTTC
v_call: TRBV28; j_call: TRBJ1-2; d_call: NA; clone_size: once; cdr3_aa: CASSLFTGINYGYTF; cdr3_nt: TGTGCCAGCAGTTTATTTACAGGGATAAACTATGGCTACACCTTC
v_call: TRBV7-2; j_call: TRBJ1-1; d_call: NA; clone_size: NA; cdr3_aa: CASSLEARRVITEAFF; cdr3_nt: TGTGCCAGCAGCTTAGAGGCAAGGCGGGTGATCACTGAAGCTTTCTTT
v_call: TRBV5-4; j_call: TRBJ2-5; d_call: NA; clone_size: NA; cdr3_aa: CASSAAGQPQETQYF; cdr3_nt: TGTGCCAGCAGCGCGGCAGGACAGCCCCAAGAGACCCAGTACTTC
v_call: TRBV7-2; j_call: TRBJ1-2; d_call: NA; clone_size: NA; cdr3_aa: CASSPDIRGGYTF; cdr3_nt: TGTGCCAGCAGCCCGGACATCAGGGGTGGCTACACCTTC
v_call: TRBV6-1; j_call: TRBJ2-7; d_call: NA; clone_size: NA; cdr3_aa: CASRYEGFSYEQYF; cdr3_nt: TGTGCCAGCAGGTACGAGGGTTTTTCGTACGAGCAGTACTTC
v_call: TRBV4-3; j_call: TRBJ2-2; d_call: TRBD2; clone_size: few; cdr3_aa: CASSQDTGVTSGGITGELFF; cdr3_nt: TGCGCCAGCAGCCAAGATACTGGGGTGACTAGCGGGGGGATCACCGGGGAGCTGTTTTTT
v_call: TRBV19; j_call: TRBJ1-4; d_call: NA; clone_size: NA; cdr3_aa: CASSPWTATNEKLFF; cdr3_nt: TGTGCCAGTAGTCCTTGGACAGCTACTAATGAAAAACTGTTTTTT
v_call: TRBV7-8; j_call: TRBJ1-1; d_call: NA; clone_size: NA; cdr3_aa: CASSLAGANTEAFF; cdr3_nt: TGTGCCAGCAGCTTAGCCGGGGCGAACACTGAAGCTTTCTTT
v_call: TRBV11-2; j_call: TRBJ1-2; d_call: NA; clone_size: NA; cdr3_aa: CASSQDREYGYTF; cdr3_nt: TGTGCCAGCAGCCAGGACAGAGAATATGGCTACACCTTC
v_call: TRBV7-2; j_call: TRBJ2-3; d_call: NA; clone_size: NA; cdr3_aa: CASSLGTPVTDTQYF; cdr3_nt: TGTGCCAGCAGCTTGGGTACTCCGGTGACAGATACGCAGTATTTT
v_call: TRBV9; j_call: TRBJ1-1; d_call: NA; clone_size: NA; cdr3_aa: CASSVVRGRWGEAFF; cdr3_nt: TGTGCCAGCAGCGTAGTAAGGGGCCGGTGGGGTGAAGCTTTCTTT
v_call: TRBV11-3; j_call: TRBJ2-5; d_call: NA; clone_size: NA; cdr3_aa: CASGPPGKETQYF; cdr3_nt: TGTGCCAGCGGCCCCCCGGGGAAAGAGACCCAGTACTTC
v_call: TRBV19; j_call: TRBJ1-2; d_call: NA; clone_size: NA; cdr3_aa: CASSSGRGNYGYTF; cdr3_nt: TGTGCCAGTAGTTCGGGACGGGGGAACTATGGCTACACCTTC
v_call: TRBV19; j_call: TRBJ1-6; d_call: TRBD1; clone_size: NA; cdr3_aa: CASSLRTGEGSPLHF; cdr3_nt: TGTGCCAGTAGCCTAAGGACAGGGGAGGGTTCACCCCTCCACTTT
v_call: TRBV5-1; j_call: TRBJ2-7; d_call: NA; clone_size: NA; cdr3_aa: CASSWLAHAGEQYF; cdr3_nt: TGCGCCAGCAGCTGGCTGGCCCATGCGGGCGAGCAGTACTTC
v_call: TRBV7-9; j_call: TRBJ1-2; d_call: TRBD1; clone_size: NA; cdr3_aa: CASSPDRDYGYTF; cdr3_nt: TGTGCCAGCAGCCCAGACAGGGATTATGGCTACACCTTC
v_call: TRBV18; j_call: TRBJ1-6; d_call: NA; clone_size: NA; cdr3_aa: CASSPSGRDRSPLHF; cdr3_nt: TGTGCCAGCTCACCATCCGGCAGGGATCGTTCACCCCTCCACTTT
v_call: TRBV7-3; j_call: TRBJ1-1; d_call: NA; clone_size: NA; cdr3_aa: CASSLKPWTVAANTEAFF; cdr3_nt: TGTGCCAGCAGCTTAAAACCCTGGACGGTGGCGGCGAACACTGAAGCTTTCTTT
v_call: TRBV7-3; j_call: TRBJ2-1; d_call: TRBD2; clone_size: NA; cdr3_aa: CASSGYGTSGYNEQFF; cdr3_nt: TGTGCCAGCAGCGGTTACGGGACTAGCGGCTACAATGAGCAGTTCTTC
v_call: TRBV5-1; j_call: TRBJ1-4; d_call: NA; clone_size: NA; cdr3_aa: CASRSQGSNEKLFF; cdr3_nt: TGCGCCAGCAGATCCCAGGGGTCTAATGAAAAACTGTTTTTT
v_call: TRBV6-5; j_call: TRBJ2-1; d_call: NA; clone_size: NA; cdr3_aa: CASRKNRASGNEQFF; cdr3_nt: TGTGCCAGCAGAAAGAACAGGGCCTCTGGTAATGAGCAGTTCTTC
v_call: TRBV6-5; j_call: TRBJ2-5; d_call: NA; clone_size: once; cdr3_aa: CASSYPQNLTETQYF; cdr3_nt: TGTGCCAGCAGTTACCCCCAGAACCTGACGGAGACCCAGTACTTC
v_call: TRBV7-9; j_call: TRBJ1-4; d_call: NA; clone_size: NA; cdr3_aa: CASSPGGGDEKLFF; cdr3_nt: TGTGCCAGCAGCCCCGGGGGAGGGGATGAAAAACTGTTTTTT
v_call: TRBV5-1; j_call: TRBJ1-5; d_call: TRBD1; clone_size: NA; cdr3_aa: CASSLGTGYNQPQHF; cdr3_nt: TGCGCCAGCAGCTTAGGGACAGGGTACAATCAGCCCCAGCATTTT
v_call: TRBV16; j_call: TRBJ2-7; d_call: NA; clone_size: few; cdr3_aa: CASSQSSASYEQYF; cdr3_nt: TGTGCCAGCAGCCAATCATCCGCATCCTACGAGCAGTACTTC